The present T cell receptor beta chain was sequenced within a study of blood T cells in healthy people across ages. Peripheral blood, roughly 11 milliliters per donor, was collected. Next came a second PCR, run for about 7 to 11 cycles, which used a sample-barcoded 5' primer along with a J-beta primer mix. TCRdb re-called the 5' RACE reads through MiXCR, storing one row per CDR3 protein. This table has some 670,000 distinct CDR3 sequences, over 40% appearing once. Germline CDR1 is SGHAT and CDR2 is FQNNGV. The V end lost 5 bases, the J end lost 13 bases, and 21 bases lay between the germline ends. This CDR3 region has 14 residues. Only one count was recorded for this clonotype.

What was sequenced was blood. This rearrangement joins TRBV11-2 to TRBJ2-4, with D tentatively TRBD1 (6 bases). This clonotype was obtained from a woman older than 75 in good health. The CDR3 nucleotides read TGTGCCAGCAGCCGAGTAACAGAGTCAGGGGTCCAGTACTTC. Translated: CASSRVTESGVQYF.